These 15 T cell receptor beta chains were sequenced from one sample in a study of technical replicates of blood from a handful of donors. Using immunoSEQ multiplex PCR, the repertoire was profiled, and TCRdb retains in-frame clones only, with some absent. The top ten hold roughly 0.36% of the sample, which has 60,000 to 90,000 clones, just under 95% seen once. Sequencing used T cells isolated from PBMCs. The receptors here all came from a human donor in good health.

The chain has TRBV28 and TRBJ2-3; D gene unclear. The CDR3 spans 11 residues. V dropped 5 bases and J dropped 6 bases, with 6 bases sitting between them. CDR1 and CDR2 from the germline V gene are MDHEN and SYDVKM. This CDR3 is CASSILDTQYF. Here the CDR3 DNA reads TGTGCCAGCAGTATCTTGGATACGCAGTATTTT.

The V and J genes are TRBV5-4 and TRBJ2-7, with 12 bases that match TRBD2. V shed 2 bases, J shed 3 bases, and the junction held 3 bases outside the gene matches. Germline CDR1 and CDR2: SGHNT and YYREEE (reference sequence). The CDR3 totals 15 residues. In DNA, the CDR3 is TGTGCCAGCAGCTTACTAGCGGGAGGTGTCTACGAGCAGTACTTC. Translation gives CASSLLAGGVYEQYF.

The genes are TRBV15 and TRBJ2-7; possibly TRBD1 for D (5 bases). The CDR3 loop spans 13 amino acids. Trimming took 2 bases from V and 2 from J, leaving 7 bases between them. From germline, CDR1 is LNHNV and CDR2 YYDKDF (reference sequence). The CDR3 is CATSRQTAYEQYF. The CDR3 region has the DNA TGTGCCACCAGCAGACAGACAGCCTACGAGCAGTACTTC.

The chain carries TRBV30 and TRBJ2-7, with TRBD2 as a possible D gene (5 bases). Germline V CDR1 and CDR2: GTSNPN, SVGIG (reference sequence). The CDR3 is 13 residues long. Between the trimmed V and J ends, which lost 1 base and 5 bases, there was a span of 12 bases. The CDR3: CAWSDTGNHEQYF. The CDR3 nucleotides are TGTGCCTGGAGTGACACCGGGAATCACGAGCAGTACTTC. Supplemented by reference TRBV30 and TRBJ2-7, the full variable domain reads SQTIHQWPATLVQPVGSPLSLECTVEGTSNPNLYWYRQAAGRGLQLLFYSVGIGQISSEVPQNLSASRPQDRQFILSSKKLLLSDSGFYLCAWSDTGNHEQYFGPGTRLTVT.

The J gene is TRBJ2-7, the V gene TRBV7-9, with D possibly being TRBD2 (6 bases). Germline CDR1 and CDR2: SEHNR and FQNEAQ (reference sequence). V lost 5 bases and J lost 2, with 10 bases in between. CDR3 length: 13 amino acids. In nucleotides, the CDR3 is TGTGCCAGCAGCCGGGGAGGAACCTACGAGCAGTACTTC. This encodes CASSRGGTYEQYF.

The CDR3 DNA reads TGTGCCAGCAGCTTACAACAGTCTGGGGAGACCCAGTACTTC. Protein product: CASSLQQSGETQYF. This chain connects TRBV7-2 to TRBJ2-5; D is uncertain. V shed 2 bases and J shed 5 bases, with 12 bases lying between them. This CDR3 is 14 amino acids long. Germline assignment: CDR1 SGHTA and CDR2 FQGNSA.

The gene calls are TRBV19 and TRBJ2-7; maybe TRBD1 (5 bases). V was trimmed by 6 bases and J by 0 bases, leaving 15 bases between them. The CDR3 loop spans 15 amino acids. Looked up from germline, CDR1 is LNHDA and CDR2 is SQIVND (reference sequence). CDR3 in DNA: TGTGCCAGTAGCGCCTGGGCCAGGGCCTCCTACGAGCAGTACTTC. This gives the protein CASSAWARASYEQYF.

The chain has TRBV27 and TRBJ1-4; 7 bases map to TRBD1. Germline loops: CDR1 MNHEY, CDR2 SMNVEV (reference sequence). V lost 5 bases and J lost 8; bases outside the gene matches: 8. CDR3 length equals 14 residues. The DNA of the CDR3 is TGTGCCAGCAGTCTGTCCGGGACAGCGGAAAAACTGTTTTTT. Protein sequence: CASSLSGTAEKLFF.

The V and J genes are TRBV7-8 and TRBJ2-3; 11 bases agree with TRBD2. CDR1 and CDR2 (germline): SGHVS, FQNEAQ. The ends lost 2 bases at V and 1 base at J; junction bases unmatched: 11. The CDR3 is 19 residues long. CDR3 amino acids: CASSLWGRGLADGTDTQYF. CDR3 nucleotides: TGTGCCAGCAGCTTATGGGGGCGGGGACTAGCGGACGGCACAGATACGCAGTATTTT.

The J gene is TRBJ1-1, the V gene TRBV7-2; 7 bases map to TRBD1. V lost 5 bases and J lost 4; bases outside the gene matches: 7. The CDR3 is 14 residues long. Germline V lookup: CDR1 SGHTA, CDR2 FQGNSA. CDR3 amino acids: CASSIPGGVTEAFF. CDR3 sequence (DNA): TGTGCCAGCAGCATCCCAGGGGGTGTCACTGAAGCTTTCTTT.

The CDR3 DNA reads TGTGCCAGCAGGATAGACAGGGGCGACGAGCAGTACTTC. This sequence encodes CASRIDRGDEQYF. The genes are TRBV28 and TRBJ2-7; 8 nucleotides line up with TRBD1. There are 13 residues in the CDR3. The V gene's germline CDR1 is MDHEN and CDR2 SYDVKM. Trimming took 6 bases from V and 5 from J; bases not matched to a gene: 6.

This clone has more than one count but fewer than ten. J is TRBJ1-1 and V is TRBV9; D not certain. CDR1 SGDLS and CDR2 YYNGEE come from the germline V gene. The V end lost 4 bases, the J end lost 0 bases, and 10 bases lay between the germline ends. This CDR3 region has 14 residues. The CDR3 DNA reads TGTGCCAGCAGCCCATCGGGTCTGAACACTGAAGCTTTCTTT. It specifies CASSPSGLNTEAFF.

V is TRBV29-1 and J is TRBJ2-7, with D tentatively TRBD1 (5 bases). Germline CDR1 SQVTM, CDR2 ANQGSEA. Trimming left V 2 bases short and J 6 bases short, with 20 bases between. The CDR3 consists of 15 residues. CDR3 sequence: CSVELLGRAAGEQYF. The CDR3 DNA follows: TGCAGCGTTGAACTCCTCGGCAGGGCGGCAGGCGAGCAGTACTTC.

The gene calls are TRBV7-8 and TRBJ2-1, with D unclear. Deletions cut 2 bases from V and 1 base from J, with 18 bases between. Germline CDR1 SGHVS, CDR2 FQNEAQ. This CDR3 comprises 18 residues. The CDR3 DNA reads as TGTGCCAGCAGCTTACCGAGCATGGCGGCCCCATCCTACAATGAGCAGTTCTTC. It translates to CASSLPSMAAPSYNEQFF.

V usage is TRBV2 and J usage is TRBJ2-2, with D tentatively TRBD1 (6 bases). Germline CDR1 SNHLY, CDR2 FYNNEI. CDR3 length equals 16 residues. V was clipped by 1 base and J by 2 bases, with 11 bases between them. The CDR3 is CASSEETGANTGELFF. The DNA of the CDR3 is TGTGCCAGCAGTGAAGAGACAGGCGCTAACACCGGGGAGCTGTTTTTT.